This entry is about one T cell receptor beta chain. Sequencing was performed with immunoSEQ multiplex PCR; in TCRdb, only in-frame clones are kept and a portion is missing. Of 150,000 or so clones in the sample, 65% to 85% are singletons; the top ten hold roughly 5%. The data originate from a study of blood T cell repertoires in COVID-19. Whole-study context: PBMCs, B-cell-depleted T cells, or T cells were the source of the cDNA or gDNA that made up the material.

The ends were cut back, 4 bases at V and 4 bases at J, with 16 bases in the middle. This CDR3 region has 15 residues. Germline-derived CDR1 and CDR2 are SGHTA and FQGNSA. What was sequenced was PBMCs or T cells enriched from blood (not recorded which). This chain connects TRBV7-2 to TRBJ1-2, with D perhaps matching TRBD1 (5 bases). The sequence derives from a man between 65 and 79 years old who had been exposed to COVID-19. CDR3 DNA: TGTGCCAGCAGCTCACTCACCAGGGATCGCTATGGCTACACCTTC. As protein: CASSSLTRDRYGYTF.